A selection of T cell receptor beta chains follows, all from one sample in a study of blood T cell repertoires in COVID-19. The method was immunoSEQ multiplex PCR; TCRdb's version includes in-frame clones alone and lacks a portion of them. The sample comprises 95,000 to 150,000 clones, 85% of which are singletons, and roughly 11% rests with the top ten. The source material was peripheral blood. Receptors were obtained from a man aged 80 or over with acute or convalescent COVID-19. Each CDR3 is given with its conserved first and last residue. The D gene is left open where the match is weak. Size values are once, few and many counts, or a class for expanded clones, and some rows have none.

d_call,j_call,v_call,clone_size,cdr3_aa,cdr3_nt
-,TRBJ2-2,TRBV24-1,-,CATSSRGSGELFF,TGTGCCACCAGTTCCAGGGGCTCCGGGGAGCTGTTTTTT
-,TRBJ1-3,TRBV6-5,-,CASKRQAPGNTIYF,TGTGCCAGCAAGAGACAGGCTCCTGGAAACACCATATATTTT
-,TRBJ1-1,TRBV4-3,-,CASSQGGVNTEAFF,TGCGCCAGCAGCCAAGGGGGCGTGAACACTGAAGCTTTCTTT
-,TRBJ1-2,TRBV7-2,-,CASSLGPGWGYTF,TGTGCCAGCAGCTTAGGCCCAGGGTGGGGCTACACCTTC
-,TRBJ1-1,TRBV30,-,CAWRRTPGHPNTEAFF,TGTGCCTGGAGACGGACGCCGGGACATCCGAACACTGAAGCTTTCTTT
TRBD1,TRBJ1-5,TRBV6-5,once,CASRGGTGNQPQHF,TGTGCCAGCCGAGGCGGGACAGGTAATCAGCCCCAGCATTTT
TRBD1,TRBJ2-2,TRBV4-1,-,CASSQGQGLTGELFF,TGCGCCAGCAGCCAGGGACAGGGACTCACCGGGGAGCTGTTTTTT
-,TRBJ2-1,TRBV24-1,-,CATSDGRRPVQFF,TGTGCCACCAGTGATGGTCGCAGGCCAGTGCAGTTCTTC
TRBD1,TRBJ2-1,TRBV5-1,-,CASSLEGAKLDQFF,TGCGCCAGCAGCTTGGAGGGGGCAAAACTCGATCAGTTCTTC
-,TRBJ2-5,TRBV5-1,-,CASRPSGGTQYF,TGCGCCAGCAGGCCCTCCGGCGGGACCCAGTACTTC
TRBD2,TRBJ2-1,TRBV7-2,-,CASSLGTSFEQFF,TGTGCCAGCAGCTTAGGGACTAGCTTTGAGCAGTTCTTC
TRBD1,TRBJ2-7,TRBV7-8,-,CASSPPGTGFYEQYF,TGTGCCAGCAGCCCCCCCGGGACAGGATTTTACGAGCAGTACTTC
-,TRBJ1-2,TRBV5-1,-,CASSPSGENYGYTF,TGCGCCAGCAGCCCCAGCGGGGAGAACTATGGCTACACCTTC
-,TRBJ2-1,TRBV10-3,-,CATEVSAGKIGEQFF,TGTGCCACTGAGGTTAGTGCGGGGAAGATAGGTGAGCAGTTCTTC
-,TRBJ1-5,TRBV7-2,-,CASSPDTSNQPQHF,TGTGCCAGCAGCCCGGACACTAGCAATCAGCCCCAGCATTTT
-,TRBJ1-2,TRBV5-1,-,CASSLVGGYGYTF,TGCGCCAGCAGCTTGGTGGGGGGCTATGGCTACACCTTC
-,TRBJ2-1,TRBV5-4,-,CASSAGTPAGWNEQFF,TGTGCCAGCAGCGCAGGGACTCCAGCAGGGTGGAATGAGCAGTTCTTC
TRBD1,TRBJ1-5,TRBV12-3/TRBV12-4,-,CASSLEGAQPQHF,TGTGCCAGCAGTTTGGAGGGGGCTCAGCCCCAGCATTTT
-,TRBJ1-1,TRBV19,-,CASSTHGRGKTEAFF,TGTGCCAGTAGTACCCACGGCAGGGGAAAAACTGAAGCTTTCTTT
TRBD2,TRBJ2-5,TRBV3-1/TRBV3-2,-,CASSRGSGRADETQYF,TGTGCCAGCAGCCGGGGTAGCGGGAGGGCCGATGAGACCCAGTACTTC
TRBD1,TRBJ1-5,TRBV6-5,-,CASRAQGAADQPQHF,TGTGCCAGCAGGGCACAGGGGGCTGCCGACCAGCCCCAGCATTTT
TRBD1,TRBJ1-3,TRBV25-1,-,CAVRTGQGVDTIYF,TGTGCCGTTCGAACAGGGCAGGGGGTTGATACCATATATTTT
TRBD1,TRBJ1-1,TRBV6-5,once,CASSYYGTGGATEAFF,TGTGCCAGCAGTTACTACGGGACAGGGGGCGCCACTGAAGCTTTCTTT
TRBD2,TRBJ2-7,TRBV2,-,CASSVQRGGGYEQYF,TGTGCCAGCAGTGTGCAGCGGGGGGGTGGCTACGAGCAGTACTTC
-,TRBJ1-1,TRBV5-1,once,CASSRGGTEAFF,TGCGCCAGCAGCCGAGGGGGAACTGAAGCTTTCTTT
-,TRBJ1-2,TRBV18,-,CASSPSNYGYTF,TGTGCCAGCTCCCCGTCTAACTATGGCTACACCTTC
TRBD2,TRBJ2-1,TRBV30,-,CAWGVVAGGRMVF,TGTGCCTGGGGGGTAGTGGCGGGAGGGCGCATGGTCTTC
-,TRBJ2-7,TRBV18,-,CASSLGTASSYEQYF,TGTGCCAGCTCACTCGGGACTGCAAGCTCCTACGAGCAGTACTTC
TRBD1,TRBJ1-2,TRBV19,-,CASIGTDYGYTF,TGTGCCAGTATTGGGACAGACTATGGCTACACCTTC
-,TRBJ1-2,TRBV7-9,-,CASSLLTGLFQSYTF,TGTGCCAGCAGCCTCCTGACAGGCCTCTTCCAGAGCTACACCTTC
-,TRBJ1-2,TRBV5-1,-,CASSMTGEYGYTF,TGCGCCAGCAGCATGACAGGAGAGTATGGCTACACCTTC
-,TRBJ1-1,TRBV6-5,once,CASRRGHTEAFF,TGTGCCAGCAGGCGGGGGCACACTGAAGCTTTCTTT
-,TRBJ1-1,TRBV5-1,-,CASSPPDRTNTEAFF,TGCGCCAGCAGCCCACCCGACAGAACGAACACTGAAGCTTTCTTT
-,TRBJ1-6,TRBV7-4,-,CASSPYYSPLHF,TGTGCCAGCAGCCCTTACTATTCACCCCTCCACTTT
TRBD1,TRBJ2-3,TRBV6-6,-,CASSLGQGNTDTQYF,TGTGCCAGCAGTCTCGGACAGGGCAACACAGATACGCAGTATTTT
-,TRBJ1-5,TRBV6-5,-,CASRPTGINQPQHF,TGTGCCAGCAGACCAACAGGGATCAATCAGCCCCAGCATTTT
-,TRBJ1-1,TRBV2,-,CASTPGGVNEAFF,TGTGCCAGCACCCCGGGGGGGGTTAATGAAGCTTTCTTT